This note documents a single T cell receptor beta chain sequence. This clone was detected once. There is no known antigen for this receptor. No base-level quality is on record; no much larger clone is a single base apart. V is reduced by 1 base and J by 9 bases, leaving a spacing of 10 bases between them. The germline V gene yields SQVTM for CDR1 and ANQGSEA for CDR2. From the cysteine through the phenylalanine, the CDR3 covers 12 amino acids. CDR3 DNA only is kept here, 36 bases in frame from base 1. The record originates from a study of Ad26.COV2.S vaccination and SARS-CoV-2 variants (dated by TCRdb to the early 2020s). For the wider study: Donors in the vaccine arm were drawn from COV1001, a phase I-IIa trial of Ad26.COV2.S in healthy adults that was multicentre, randomized, double-blind and placebo-controlled. Ad26.COV2.S was administered intramuscularly at 5 x 10^10 or 1 x 10^11 viral particles, either as a single shot or as two shots given 56 days apart. Sequencing of the TCRbeta repertoire served to evaluate the specificity and breadth of SARS-CoV-2-reactive T cell receptors following Ad26.COV2.S vaccination. A total of some 30 samples were included in the TCR-sequenced set, comprising roughly 19 Ad26.COV2.S vaccine recipients, 5 placebo recipients and 8 SARS-CoV-2 convalescent individuals. Participants in the trial were split at random into five groups of five each, receiving low-dose or high-dose Ad26.COV2.S once or twice, or else placebo on both occasions. Investigators did not know the trial group allocation while performing experiments and assessing outcomes. The study at large found these results: After vaccination, spike-specific CD8+ and CD4+ T cell responses were reported to show substantial breadth. The study lacked the statistical power to compare responses across vaccine doses or regimens. Spike-specific TCR breadth was higher in Ad26.COV2.S recipients than in placebo recipients (P = 0.0014). Vaccine and placebo recipients had similar non-spike TCR breadth, a finding consistent with the vaccine containing only spike. The authors noted that the TCR breadth and depth analyses may have underestimated total T cell responses.

The immunoSEQ Assay was used to sequence TCRbeta CDR3 regions. After extraction, genomic DNA underwent amplification by bias-controlled multiplex PCR, followed by high-throughput sequencing. Per the source publication's procedure: Collapsing and filtering of sequences were performed to quantify the absolute abundance of each unique TCRbeta CDR3 region. T cell fraction was estimated by normalizing TCRbeta template counts to usable DNA, which was measured by amplifying reference genes present in all nucleated cells. Repertoire TCRs were annotated as SARS-CoV-2-specific by exact matching of V gene, CDR3 amino acid sequence and J gene to a known reactive TCR set. MIRA supplied the reference SARS-CoV-2 TCR set, which was filtered for enrichment in COVID-19-positive ImmuneCODE repertoires so that public or cross-reactive TCRs were removed. Drawing on the MIRA antigens, annotated TCRs were analysed further at the level of specific ORF or position within ORF. Breadth was defined as annotated unique rearrangements over total unique productive rearrangements; depth was the summed frequency of those rearrangements. Two-sided Wilcoxon rank-sum tests were applied when comparing TCR breadth between groups. TCRdb mirrors the immuneACCESS table, restricted to in-frame sequences. Some clones are absent from its copies; in checked studies, under half trace to an unresolved V gene, and the reason for the others is unknown. The V and J calls and the clone size are those of that table, but D and trimming were determined from the DNA. The sample table contains approximately 410,000 clones; only one count was recorded for around 92% of them. The ten largest clonotypes hold more than 1.5% of the sample.

Interpreted using the paper, the treatment or condition label stands for: 15 to 20 received Ad26.COV2.S at low or high dose, single or two shots; 5 received placebo; per-sample allocation not given. Repertoires of vaccine and placebo recipients were sequenced from samples collected on day 63 after the first injection. In Cohort 1b, around 23 adults aged 18-55 years were enrolled at a single site in Boston, USA, between 29 July and 7 August 2020. Ad26.COV2.S consisted of a replication-incompetent adenovirus type 26 vector by which a prefusion-stabilized SARS-CoV-2 spike protein from the original Wuhan strain was expressed.

The TCR comes from a person aged 18-60 years who received the Ad26.COV2.S COVID-19 vaccine or a placebo. Recombination linked TRBV29-1 to TRBJ2-1; perhaps TRBD2 is the D gene, with 5 bases matching. The source was peripheral blood, collected in a trial of Ad26.COV2.S vaccine versus placebo. The nucleotide sequence reads TGCAGCGTTGAAGCTAGACGGGGTGAGCAGTTCTTC. It specifies CSVEARRGEQFF.